Sequencing of this T cell receptor beta chain was carried out in a study of cytomegalovirus exposure and HLA in healthy donors (dated by TCRdb to 2016 to 2017). Study-wide context: In an earlier analysis of under 600 of the donors, about 270 Gb of sequence data and 117 million unique TCR beta sequences from 180 million or so T cells were reported. Among roughly 370 genotyped donors of the cohort, an average of about 240,000 unique TCR beta nucleotide sequences were sequenced per donor, 15% to 20% of them non-productive. Because of strong linkage in the cohort, roughly five DR-DQ haplotypes were treated as single units for association and clustering. High-throughput TCR immunosequencing, statistical association of individual TCRs with disease status, and machine learning were combined to predict cytomegalovirus infection status. An earlier analysis of 500 to 650 of the donors applied high-throughput TCR beta sequencing to assess whether each TCR beta V gene segment acted as functional or pseudogenic. The number of donors typed differed by locus, with about 629-640 for A, B, C, DRB1 and DQB1, 522 for DQA1, 606 for DPA1, and 472 for DPB1. An early release covering about 600 HLA-typed donors comprised approximately 300 gigabases of sequencing data and roughly 85 million unique TCR sequences. A later analysis re-examined previously published TCR beta repertoires from more than 550 donors and added high-resolution HLA genotyping to investigate patterns of TCR occurrence. The study profiled the T cell repertoires of under 850 subjects by immunosequencing and related them to cytomegalovirus serostatus. Donor age, sex, ethnicity and CMV serostatus were collected together with the repertoire data. Class I and class II HLA loci were covered by the typing at four-digit resolution. All discovery cohort repertoires had been generated on a single sequencing platform. A separate validation cohort of roughly 110 different subjects was used in addition to the roughly 640-subject first cohort. The study was designed to test whether signatures of past pathogen exposure could be identified by cataloging public T cell receptors. The genetic ancestry cluster associated with self-reported Caucasian donors included 65% to 90% of the 398 genotyped donors. In a later genetic analysis, genome-wide SNP genotypes for about three fifths of the roughly 670 donors were used, and that subset was treated as a discovery cohort. Rather than drawing on any new phenotypic data, the later analysis identified candidate immune exposures from TCR beta sequences and the way those sequences occurred across donors. Study-wide findings and limitations: A few of the identified cytomegalovirus-associated TCR beta chains were confirmed in vitro to be specific for cytomegalovirus antigens. Roughly uniform sequencing depth across donors was assumed in presence/absence analyses, although this assumption may not hold. Because some donors lacked HLA typing at each locus, the association tests relied only on the typed subset. Compared with equally common non-associated chains, HLA-associated TCR beta chains in a later analysis were more clonally expanded and had lower generation probabilities. Linkage disequilibrium might explain the correlated functional status among segregating V segments, but an unknown experimental factor could not be excluded. In a later genetic analysis, a missense DCLRE1C variant was associated with V-gene and J-gene trimming of TCR beta chains, and the association was replicated in an independent cohort. In a later analysis, the rate of TCR association differed among HLA loci, with DRB1 alleles having the most associated TCRs and HLA-C alleles having the fewest. An earlier analysis of around 540 of the donors showed that most TCR beta V segments appeared in productive rearrangements either about 87% or about 30% of the time, which broadly matched IMGT annotations. Because counts were too low, about 18 rarely observed V segments, including chromosome 9 orphons, were left out of the earlier analysis of several hundred of the donors. Several of the top co-occurrence clusters appeared to be linked to parvovirus B19, influenza, CMV and Epstein-Barr virus, according to a later analysis. A cluster of highly shared sequence variants was judged likely to be a technical artifact of the sequencing pipeline. A total of fewer than 200 TCR beta chains were listed by the study as associated with cytomegalovirus. Cytomegalovirus status was reported to be diagnosed by the classifier with high specificity and sensitivity in both the original and validation cohorts. It was suggested by the authors that the approach could potentially be generalized to other disease states and immunological phenotypes. Only TCR beta chains were sequenced in this cohort, and the absence of alpha or paired-chain data limited detectable features. Some IMGT-functional V segments, including TRBV6-2 and TRBV6-3, could not be distinguished by the 87-base-pair reads and were therefore excluded. A further reported finding was that TCR beta sequences accurately predicted the HLA-A and HLA-B alleles for most subjects in the first cohort. In a later analysis, 16,951 TCR beta sequences were associated with specific HLA alleles at a false discovery rate of 0.05. CMV serostatus was the only immune exposure information available for the cohort. A later genetic analysis reported fewer N-insertions in productive TCRs among donors in an Asian-associated ancestry cluster than the roughly 700-donor mean. A later analysis found that most CMV-associated TCR beta chains appeared HLA-restricted, with HLA associations seemingly driven largely by CMV exposure. While some public TCRs were present in many individuals, most TCR sequences turned up only very rarely across donors. When HLA alleles, especially DR and DQ, strongly co-occurred, TCR associations were difficult to assign to individual alleles.

The cohort comprised some 700 healthy bone marrow donors. Cohort members were all nominally healthy when sampled, although unrecorded immune exposures were likely present. The donor was CMV seropositive and was included in the group of almost 300 seropositive cohort members. A peripheral blood sample was collected from each donor, and TCR beta sequencing was performed on peripheral blood mononuclear cells. The Qiagen DNeasy Blood Extraction Kit was used to extract genomic DNA from the blood cell samples. For this clone: The clone's antigen remains unknown. No base quality values were provided; no much bigger clone lies one nucleotide off.

The method behind the library was the immunoSEQ multiplex PCR assay. A mixture of 60 forward primers for TCR Vbeta segments and 13 reverse primers for TCR Jbeta segments was used in the multiplex PCR. Amplification of the CDR3 region of rearranged TCR beta genes was performed with a multiplex PCR assay on genomic DNA. Amplified TCR beta libraries were sequenced as 87-base-pair reads on the Illumina HiSeq System. Processing in the source paper ran as follows. A later analysis counted approximately 76 million unique TCR beta chains across the 666 repertoires, and 10 million to 11 million of these chains were shared by at least two donors. To remove PCR and sequencing errors, raw reads were error-corrected and collapsed into unique sequences using a nearest-neighbor algorithm that merged closely related sequences. V, D and J gene segments were assigned by aligning CDR3 sequences to IMGT reference sequences. For a sequence to be retained, at least a six-nucleotide match to both a V gene segment and a J gene segment was required. A rearrangement counted as productive if the CDR3 had no stop codons and remained in frame with V and J, and every other rearrangement counted as non-productive. CDR3 was defined by IMGT convention, running from the second conserved V-encoded cysteine to the conserved J-encoded phenylalanine. The earlier analysis of about 610 of the donors excluded sequences that lacked an unambiguous match to a single V gene segment. An earlier analysis of under 750 of the donors called V segments functional above 56.7% productive rearrangements and segregating when the between-donor standard deviation exceeded 5%. A statistical classification framework was built for diagnosing cytomegalovirus status from the catalog of TCR beta chain sequences. V and J gene assignment, in a later analysis, came from comparing TCR nucleotide sequences with IMGT/GENE-DB human TR gene sequences. The TCRdist pipeline was used in a later analysis to assign CDR3 sequences and most-parsimonious VDJ recombination scenarios. In a later analysis, every TCR beta chain was defined by the combination of its CDR3 amino acid sequence and its V-gene family, and reads without a unique V-gene family were dropped. To address suspected cross-contamination and a sequencing artifact, a later analysis removed approximately 600 highly shared, low-generation-probability nucleotide sequences. A later analysis calculated a clonal expansion index for each public chain from normalized within-repertoire ranks of inferred template counts. In a later analysis, generation probabilities were computed using a VDJ recombination model fitted to out-of-frame rearrangements, and the results were checked against IGoR. In a later analysis, TCR-TCR, TCR-HLA and TCR-CMV co-occurrence was scored with hypergeometric tests, and a repertoire-size bias correction was applied to TCR pairs. In a later analysis, false discovery rates were estimated by permuting HLA or CMV assignments 20 times. In a later analysis, co-occurring TCRs were grouped using DBSCAN, with TCRdist sequence similarity added in when clustering inside HLA-allele-positive subsets. For co-occurrence clustering, repertoires with fewer than 30,000 or more than 120,000 public chains were excluded, along with five or six repertoires with anomalous nucleotide sharing. As stored in TCRdb, this immuneACCESS dataset retains in-frame rearrangements with V and J assigned. A fraction of the clones does not appear; measured against another copy, unresolved V genes explain less than half of the discrepancy, and the remainder lacks a known reason. V, J and clone size derive from that table, while D and trimming were established from the DNA sequence. The sample yields approximately 70,000 clones; more than 70% were counted once. The ten largest make up around 10% of the sample.

The germline V gene gives CDR1 as SGHNT and CDR2 as YENEEA. The V and J ends are trimmed by 1 base and 4 bases, leaving 14 bases between them. The CDR3 measures 16 amino acids from cysteine to phenylalanine. Only CDR3 DNA remains: 48 bases, in frame from the first base. Sample: PBMCs. The clonotype originates from a woman aged 35 to 49 in good health and CMV-seropositive. The chain joins TRBV11-3 to TRBJ2-1, and possibly TRBD1, on 6 matching bases. The CDR3 has the sequence CASSLGGIGGYNEQFF. The sequence in DNA is TGTGCCAGCAGCTTAGGAGGGATAGGGGGATACAATGAGCAGTTCTTC.